This T cell receptor beta chain came from a study of cytomegalovirus exposure and HLA in healthy donors. Use of 60 Vbeta and 13 Jbeta primers characterized the PCR. Clones were sequenced by immunoSEQ multiplex PCR, and TCRdb holds only the in-frame ones, with some missing. This sample yields about 300,000 clones, of which roughly 90% are seen a single time; roughly 4% belongs to the top ten. On this clone: What it binds is not known.

Study outcomes and limitations: The dataset shows that most TCR sequences were rare, while some public TCRs occurred in many donors. For most subjects, TCR beta sequences were reported to predict HLA-A and HLA-B alleles with accuracy. TCR beta V- and J-gene trimming, according to a later analysis, was linked to a missense DCLRE1C variant. Some highly shared sequence variants likely arose as a pipeline artifact.

Germline V gene sequence: CDR1 SGHVS, CDR2 FQNEAQ. Trimming cost V 2 bases and J 4 bases, with 11 bases left between them. The CDR3 runs to 14 residues. This receptor was obtained from a man aged 40-49 years in good health and CMV-seropositive. The sample taken for sequencing was PBMCs. This chain links TRBV7-8 with TRBJ1-1; D remains unclear. CDR3 DNA: TGTGCCAGCAGCTTACTCCGCTCGAGCACTGAAGCTTTCTTT. Encoded protein: CASSLLRSSTEAFF.